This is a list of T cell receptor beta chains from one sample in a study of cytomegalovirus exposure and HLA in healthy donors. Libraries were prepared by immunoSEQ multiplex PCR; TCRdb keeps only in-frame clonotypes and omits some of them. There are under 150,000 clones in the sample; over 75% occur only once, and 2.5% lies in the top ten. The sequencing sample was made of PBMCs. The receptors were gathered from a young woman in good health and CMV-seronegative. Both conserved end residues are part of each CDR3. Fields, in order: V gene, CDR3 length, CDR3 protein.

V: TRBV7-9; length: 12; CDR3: CASGQGDNEQYF
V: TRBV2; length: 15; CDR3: CASRRTGGGNQPQHF
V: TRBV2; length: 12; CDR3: CASRRTEDGYTF
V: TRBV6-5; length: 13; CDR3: CASRPTGPGGYTF
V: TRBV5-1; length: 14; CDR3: CASTGISGQETQYF
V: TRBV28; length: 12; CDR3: CASSLGQGGLFF
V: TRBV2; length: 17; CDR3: CASSEGGLAGGIYEQYF
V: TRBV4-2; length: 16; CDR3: CASSQVSVQGNTEAFF
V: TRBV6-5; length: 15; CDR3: CASSSHRGLKETQYF
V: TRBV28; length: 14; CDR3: CASRAGHGRETQYF
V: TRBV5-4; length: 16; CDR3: CASKTETGGGTGELFF
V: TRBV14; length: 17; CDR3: CASSRLSGTANTGELFF
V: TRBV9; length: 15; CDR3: CASREGAGRRTEAFF
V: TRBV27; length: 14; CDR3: CASASGANYNEQFF
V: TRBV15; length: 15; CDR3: CATSRGQGDGQPQHF
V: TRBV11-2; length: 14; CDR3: CASSLVRGGETQYF
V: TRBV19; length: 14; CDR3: CATGTGGTNTEAFF
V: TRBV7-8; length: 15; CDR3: CASSLRAGNNYGYTF
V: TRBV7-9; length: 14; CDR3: CASSLYSGGTEAFF
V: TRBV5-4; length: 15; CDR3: CASSPGGTGVNEQFF
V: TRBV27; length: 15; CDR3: CASSLYPRGSSGYTF
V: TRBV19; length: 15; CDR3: CASNPGNRGDEKLFF
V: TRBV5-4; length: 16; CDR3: CASSSFSGTSTDTQYF
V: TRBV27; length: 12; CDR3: CASSHYNEKLFF
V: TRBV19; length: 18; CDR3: CASSIEVGRGVGNQPQHF
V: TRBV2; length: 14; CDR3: CATTTGGADTEAFF
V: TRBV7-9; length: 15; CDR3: CASSLASERLNEQFF
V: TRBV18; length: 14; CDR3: CASSPGVQGTEAFF
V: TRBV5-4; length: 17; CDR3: CASSLALAGGMEDTQYF
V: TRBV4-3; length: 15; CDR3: CASSQDLGQGAGAFF
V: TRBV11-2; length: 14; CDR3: CASSLRSQVLEAFF
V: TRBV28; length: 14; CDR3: CASSPIWRNTEAFF
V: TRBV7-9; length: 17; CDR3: CASSSGLAGGSTDTQYF
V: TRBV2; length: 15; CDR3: CASSLYVTGTTEAFF
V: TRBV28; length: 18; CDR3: CASSLRLGAGGPTGELFF
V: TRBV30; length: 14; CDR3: CAWRGGYRDTEAFF
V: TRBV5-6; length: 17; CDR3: CASSSYPGPGLNQPQHF
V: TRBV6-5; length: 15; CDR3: CASSYFQGIKTEAFF
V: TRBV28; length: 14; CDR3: CASSTRDRYQPQHF
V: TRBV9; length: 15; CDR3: CASSVGLVITGELFF
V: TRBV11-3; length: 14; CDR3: CASSSQNSGNTIYF
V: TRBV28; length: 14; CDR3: CASSYITGRETQYF
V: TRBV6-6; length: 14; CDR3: CASSGGQDLGETFF
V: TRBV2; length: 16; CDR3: CASRPIRTGGKETQYF
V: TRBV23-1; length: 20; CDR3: CASSQSPGAVAGDPYNEQFF
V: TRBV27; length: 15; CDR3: CASSSLAGWADTQYF
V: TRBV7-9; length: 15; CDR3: CASSPDITQYYGYTF
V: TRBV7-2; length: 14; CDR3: CASSLDRRTDTQYF
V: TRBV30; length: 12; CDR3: CAWYRLSDTQYF
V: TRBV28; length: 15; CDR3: CASSSAGEVDSPLHF
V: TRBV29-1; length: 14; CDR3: CSVEYPGKNTEAFF
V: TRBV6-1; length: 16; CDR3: CASSDRGDSYNSPLHF
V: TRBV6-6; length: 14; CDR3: CASSWEQGMGGYTF
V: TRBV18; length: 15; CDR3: CASSPAGGLGTEAFF
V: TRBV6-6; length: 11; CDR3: CASEFNYGYTF
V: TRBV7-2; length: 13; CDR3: CASSLEQQETQYF
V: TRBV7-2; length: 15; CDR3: CASSSLAGGADTQYF
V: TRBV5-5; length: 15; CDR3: CASSLRGHPTDTQYF
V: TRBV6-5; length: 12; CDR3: CASSYSSGTQYF
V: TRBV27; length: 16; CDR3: CASSFLENRDTGELFF